A selection of T cell receptor beta chains follows, all from one sample in a study of cytomegalovirus exposure and HLA in healthy donors. Method: immunoSEQ multiplex PCR; TCRdb's copy keeps in-frame clones and lacks some. The sample shows about 140,000 clones, 60% to 80% of them seen only once. Sequences were obtained from PBMCs. These receptors all stem from a man younger than 35 in good health and CMV-seronegative. Both conserved end residues are trimmed from each CDR3. Not every row has a clone size; where given, it reads once, few, many or a size class.

v_gene: TRBV7-9
abundance: once
CDR3aa: AGSLNGDTQY

v_gene: TRBV7-9
abundance: NA
CDR3aa: ASRPSGTSNYGYT

v_gene: TRBV27
abundance: once
CDR3aa: ASSTLGGYSSGANVLT

v_gene: TRBV19
abundance: NA
CDR3aa: ASTRGLGLSYGYT

v_gene: TRBV6-6
abundance: NA
CDR3aa: ASSPDGGLNQPQH

v_gene: TRBV11-3
abundance: NA
CDR3aa: ASSLFGRGLHNEQF

v_gene: TRBV4-3
abundance: many
CDR3aa: ASSSQGYTEAF

v_gene: TRBV29-1
abundance: NA
CDR3aa: SVQTLPRSGSYGYT

v_gene: TRBV9
abundance: NA
CDR3aa: ASSAGTGTTGNTIY

v_gene: TRBV5-1
abundance: NA
CDR3aa: ASSDGGPGYT

v_gene: TRBV11-2
abundance: NA
CDR3aa: ASSPQAANVLT

v_gene: TRBV9
abundance: NA
CDR3aa: ASSVQEDYEQY

v_gene: TRBV9
abundance: NA
CDR3aa: ASSVAGGTAYEQY

v_gene: TRBV7-9
abundance: once
CDR3aa: SSSERVDSANGYT

v_gene: TRBV12-5
abundance: NA
CDR3aa: ASGGGWVLDGYT